The clone carrying this T cell receptor (beta chain) was counted a single time. The data are from a study of T cell changes during pregnancy in multiple sclerosis. Produced via immunoSEQ multiplex PCR; TCRdb's table is partial and in-frame only. Of tens of thousands of clones listed, about 93% are singletons. The specimen was peripheral blood, collected in the third trimester of pregnancy. The sequence was obtained from a female donor in good health, enrolled as a control in a pregnancy study.

The chain's CDR3 is CASSSTVLELFF. The CDR3, as DNA: TGTGCCAGCAGTTCTACCGTTCTGGAGCTGTTTTTT. This rearrangement joins TRBV28 to TRBJ2-2; D gene unclear. V shed 4 bases and J shed 10 bases, with 10 bases lying between them. Per germline, CDR1 MDHEN and CDR2 SYDVKM. The CDR3 is 12 amino acids.